The T cell receptor beta chain under discussion was sequenced for a study of CD8+CD57+ T cells in acquired aplastic anemia. Study summary: Average DNA yield from sorted CD4+ and CD8+ cells was approximately 3.2 ug.

The germline V gene encodes CDR1 SEHNR and CDR2 FQNEAQ (reference sequence). The CDR3 covers 13 residues. V was trimmed by 5 bases and J by 17 bases, leaving 19 bases between them. All patients picked for sequencing had shown, by flow cytometry, an expansion of CD8+CD57+ cells. Every one of the patients had aplastic anemia (severe, acquired). Genomic DNA provided the template from which TCR beta VDJ and CDR3 profiles were obtained. TCRdb fed the reads into MiXCR, producing one record per CDR3 protein. The data show roughly 250,000 distinct CDR3 sequences, approximately 82% seen once. The V call is TRBV7-9, the J call TRBJ1-6, with D unresolved. This clonotype originated in a human donor with aplastic anemia. The sample comprised sorted CD4+, CD8+, or CD8+CD57+ T cells (not recorded which) from PBMCs. The CDR3 spells CASSAGSGSHVHF. For the CDR3, the DNA is TGTGCCAGCAGCGCAGGTTCTGGGTCCCACGTCCACTTT.